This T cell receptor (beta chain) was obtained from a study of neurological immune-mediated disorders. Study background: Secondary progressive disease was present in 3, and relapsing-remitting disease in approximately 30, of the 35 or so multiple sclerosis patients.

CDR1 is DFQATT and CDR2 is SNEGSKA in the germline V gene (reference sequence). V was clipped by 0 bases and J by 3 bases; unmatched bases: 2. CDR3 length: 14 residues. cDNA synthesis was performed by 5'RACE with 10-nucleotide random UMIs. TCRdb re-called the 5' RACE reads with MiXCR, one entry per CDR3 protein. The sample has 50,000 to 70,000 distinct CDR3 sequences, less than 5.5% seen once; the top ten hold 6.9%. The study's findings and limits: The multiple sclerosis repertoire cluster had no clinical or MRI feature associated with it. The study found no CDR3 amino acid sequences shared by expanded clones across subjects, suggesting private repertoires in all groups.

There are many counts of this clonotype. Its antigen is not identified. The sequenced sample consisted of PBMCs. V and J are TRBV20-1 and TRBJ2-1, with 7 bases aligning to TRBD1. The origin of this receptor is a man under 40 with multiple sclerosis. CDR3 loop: CSARDPGGYNEQFF. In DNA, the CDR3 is TGCAGTGCTAGAGATCCAGGGGGCTACAATGAGCAGTTCTTC.